Shown below are 27 T cell receptor beta chains from a single sample sequenced in a study of blood T cell repertoires in COVID-19. Sequencing used immunoSEQ multiplex PCR; TCRdb keeps in-frame clones, though not all of them. The sample contains 95,000 to 150,000 clones, around 63% of which appear only once. Input material: peripheral blood. These TCRs come from a woman in her seventies with acute or convalescent COVID-19.

This chain links TRBV11-2 with TRBJ2-2; D not certain. V was shortened by 2 bases and J by 0 bases, with 7 bases between the two germline ends. In germline, CDR1 is SGHAT, CDR2 FQNNGV. The CDR3 is made up of 15 amino acids. CDR3 coding DNA: TGTGCCAGCAGCTTAACAGTTACGAACACCGGGGAGCTGTTTTTT. Translated: CASSLTVTNTGELFF.

The V gene is TRBV10-2, the J gene TRBJ1-3; the D is unclear. V lost 1 base and J lost 4, with 5 bases in between. This CDR3 contains 13 residues. Germline CDR1 and CDR2: WSHSY and SAAADI. The CDR3 nucleotides are TGCGCCAGCAGTGAGTGGGCGGGAAACACCATATATTTT. Its translation is CASSEWAGNTIYF.

The chain employs TRBV7-8 and TRBJ1-5, with a possible D match to TRBD1 (6 bases). Germline-derived CDR1 and CDR2 are SGHVS and FQNEAQ. Trimming took 3 bases from V and 1 from J, leaving 10 bases between them. The CDR3 length is 15 residues. The CDR3 is CASSLRDMSNQPQHF. In nucleotides, the CDR3 is TGTGCCAGCAGCTTGAGGGACATGAGCAATCAGCCCCAGCATTTT. The whole variable domain, remainder taken from reference TRBV7-8 and TRBJ1-5, is GAGVSQSPRYKVAKRGQDVALRCDPISGHVSLFWYQQALGQGPEFLTYFQNEAQLDKSGLPSDRFFAERPEGSVSTLKIQRTQQEDSAVYLCASSLRDMSNQPQHFGDGTRLSIL.

The V call is TRBV4-1, the J call TRBJ2-7; D is perhaps TRBD2 (6 bases). V lost 0 bases and J 0 bases, leaving 15 bases between the germline ends. The CDR3 has 17 amino acids. Germline V CDR1 and CDR2: MGHRA, YSYEKL. The CDR3 region has the DNA TGCGCCAGCAGCCAAGAAGGCTTGGGCGGGAACTCCTACGAGCAGTACTTC. It translates to CASSQEGLGGNSYEQYF.

This clone was observed once. The genes are TRBV2 and TRBJ2-2; 8 bases are a match to TRBD1. Trimming cost V 4 bases and J 5 bases; bases outside gene matches: 6. Per germline, CDR1 SNHLY and CDR2 FYNNEI. The CDR3 is made up of 15 amino acids. CDR3: CASSGPTGATGELFF. CDR3 in DNA: TGTGCCAGCAGTGGGCCGACAGGGGCGACCGGGGAGCTGTTTTTT.

The table lists this clone with a few counts. The chain combines TRBV19 with TRBJ2-7, with D perhaps matching TRBD1 (5 bases). CDR3 length equals 14 residues. CDR1 is LNHDA and CDR2 is SQIVND in the germline V gene (reference sequence). The V end lost 0 bases, the J end lost 3 bases, and 9 bases lay between the germline ends. CDR3 residues: CASSIDREHYEQYF. CDR3 in DNA: TGTGCCAGTAGTATAGACAGGGAACACTACGAGCAGTACTTC.

The chain uses TRBV5-4 and TRBJ2-1; 10 bases line up with TRBD2. The CDR3 has 16 residues. From germline, CDR1 is SGHNT and CDR2 YYREEE (reference sequence). The V and J ends lost 0 bases and 10 bases, in that order; junction bases with no gene match: 10. CDR3 DNA: TGTGCCAGCAGCTTGGACCCTAGCGGGAGTGCGGGGGAGCAGTTCTTC. It translates to CASSLDPSGSAGEQFF.

The V call is TRBV4-3, the J call TRBJ2-6, with D perhaps TRBD2 (5 bases). CDR1 and CDR2 (germline): LGHNA, YSLEER. The CDR3 runs 15 residues. Trimming took off 0 bases at V and 5 bases at J, with 8 bases between the two ends. The CDR3 nucleotides are TGCGCCAGCAGCCAAGAAGGAGGATGGGCCAACGTCCTGACTTTC. Its translation: CASSQEGGWANVLTF.

The chain uses TRBV4-1 and TRBJ1-2; perhaps TRBD1 as D (6 bases). Germline V lookup: CDR1 MGHRA, CDR2 YSYEKL. The CDR3 is 14 residues long. V lost 1 base, J lost 6 bases, and 12 bases lay in between. DNA for the CDR3: TGCGCCAGCAGCCAAGTCTCGGGGGGCGATGGCTACACCTTC. Protein: CASSQVSGGDGYTF.

This clone was counted only a few times. The chain combines TRBV5-1 with TRBJ2-1; 10 bases agree with TRBD2. Looked up from germline, CDR1 is SGHRS and CDR2 is YFSETQ. V lost 4 bases to trimming and J lost 4 bases; unmatched junction nucleotides: 8. There are 16 residues in the CDR3. CDR3 sequence reads: CASSDQREGPYNEQFF. CDR3 bases: TGCGCCAGCAGCGACCAGCGGGAGGGGCCTTACAATGAGCAGTTCTTC.

This chain links TRBV27 with TRBJ1-2; the match to TRBD1 covers 7 bases. Germline values: CDR1 MNHEY, CDR2 SMNVEV (reference sequence). Germline trimming cut 6 bases from V and 2 bases from J; bases unmatched to any gene: 15. CDR3 length: 17 amino acids. The DNA for the CDR3 is TGTGCCAGCAGACGATCCGTGGCAGGGGGTTTCAACTATGGCTACACCTTC. Amino acid sequence: CASRRSVAGGFNYGYTF.

The V gene is TRBV2, the J gene TRBJ2-5; TRBD2 matches 11 bases. Germline CDR1 and CDR2: SNHLY and FYNNEI. The V and J ends lost 5 bases and 4 bases, in that order; junction bases with no gene match: 6. The CDR3 covers 15 residues. This CDR3 is CASSPSLAGGETQYF. The CDR3 DNA sequence: TGTGCCAGCAGTCCCTCCCTAGCGGGAGGAGAGACCCAGTACTTC.

Comment on this clone: This likely reflects a read error, since a far larger clone is one base away. The chain uses TRBV28 and TRBJ1-1; D uncertain. The CDR3 extends over 13 amino acids. Germline-derived CDR1 and CDR2 are MDHEN and SYDVKM. The V and J ends lost 6 bases and 1 base respectively, with 9 bases between them. CDR3: CASSLTKNTEAFF. The CDR3 DNA is TGTGCCAGCAGCTTAACAAAGAACACTGAAGCTTTCTTT.

The chain is built from TRBV7-9 and TRBJ1-3, with 8 nucleotides matching TRBD1. This CDR3 contains 16 residues. Germline CDR1 reads SEHNR; CDR2 reads FQNEAQ (reference sequence). Losses at the gene ends were 3 bases for V and 0 bases for J; bases not matched to a gene: 4. The CDR3 DNA reads as TGTGCCAGCAGCTTCTCGGGACAGGACTCTGGAAACACCATATATTTT. It encodes CASSFSGQDSGNTIYF.

This clone is a singleton in its sample. This rearrangement joins TRBV15 to TRBJ2-7, with D maybe TRBD1 (5 bases). The V end was cut by 3 bases, the J end by 5 bases, with 8 bases between. Germline CDR1 reads LNHNV; CDR2 reads YYDKDF (reference sequence). The CDR3 loop spans 12 amino acids. DNA of the CDR3: TGTGCCACCAGCAGTTTCAGGGACGAGCAGTACTTC. It encodes CATSSFRDEQYF.

The chain couples TRBV28 to TRBJ2-3, with D perhaps matching TRBD2 (6 bases). This CDR3 spans 16 amino acids. Germline-derived CDR1 and CDR2 are MDHEN and SYDVKM. Trimming shortened V by 1 base and J by 5 bases, and 16 bases separated the two germline ends. CDR3 nucleotide sequence: TGTGCCAGCAGTTTATTTGGGGCGGGAAGGGGAGATACGCAGTATTTT. Translation: CASSLFGAGRGDTQYF.

V gene TRBV19 combines with J gene TRBJ1-5, with 7 bases identical to TRBD1. Losses at the gene ends were 4 bases for V and 4 bases for J; bases not matched to a gene: 7. This CDR3 is built from 15 residues. Germline V gene lookup returns CDR1 LNHDA and CDR2 SQIVND (reference sequence). The CDR3 DNA reads TGTGCCAGTAGTAACCAGGGGGTGAGAAATCAGCCCCAGCATTTT. This codes for CASSNQGVRNQPQHF.

This chain links TRBV5-4 with TRBJ1-1; 7 positions match TRBD1. The V gene's germline CDR1 is SGHNT and CDR2 YYREEE (reference sequence). CDR3 size: 14 residues. Trimming removed 0 bases from V and 4 bases from J; junction bases left unmatched: 3. For the CDR3, the DNA is TGTGCCAGCAGCTTGGGGACAGGACTCACTGAAGCTTTCTTT. It is translated as CASSLGTGLTEAFF. Looking up the rest from reference TRBV5-4 and TRBJ1-1 gives the full variable domain: ETGVTQSPTHLIKTRGQQVTLRCSSQSGHNTVSWYQQALGQGPQFIFQYYREEENGRGNFPPRFSGLQFPNYSSELNVNALELDDSALYLCASSLGTGLTEAFFGQGTRLTVV.

V and J are TRBV5-6 and TRBJ2-5; a weak D match, TRBD1 (5 bases). CDR1 and CDR2 from the germline V gene are SGHDT and YYEEEE. The length of the CDR3 is 14 residues. V was cut by 4 bases and J by 2 bases, with 12 bases left in between. The CDR3 DNA reads as TGTGCCAGCAGCCCTATAGACAGACAAGAGACCCAGTACTTC. It is translated as CASSPIDRQETQYF.

This clone was seen just once. This rearrangement joins TRBV6-5 to TRBJ1-2, with D possibly being TRBD1 (5 bases). The CDR3 is made up of 14 amino acids. V dropped 5 bases and J dropped 7 bases, with 17 bases sitting between them. The germline gives CDR1 MNHEY, CDR2 SVGAGI. CDR3 bases: TGTGCCAGCAGTCCCAGGGAGGGGCGTGGTGGCTACACCTTC. Amino acids: CASSPREGRGGYTF.

This clone was picked up many times. The V and J genes are TRBV29-1 and TRBJ2-7; 7 bases fit TRBD1. This CDR3 spans 12 amino acids. V lost 6 bases, J lost 6 bases, and 8 bases stayed unmatched. Germline values: CDR1 SQVTM, CDR2 ANQGSEA. CDR3 coding DNA: TGCAGCGTCAAGACAGGGTCGGGCGAGCAGTACTTC. This gives the protein CSVKTGSGEQYF.

This chain connects TRBV25-1 to TRBJ2-5; 11 bases line up with TRBD2. This CDR3 has 15 residues. Looked up from germline, CDR1 is MGHDK and CDR2 is SYGVNS. The junction had 4 bases not matched to a gene; V was cut back by 3 bases and J by 4 bases. CDR3 DNA sequence: TGTGCCAGCAGTGACCCAGGGACTAGCGGAGAGACCCAGTACTTC. Amino acids: CASSDPGTSGETQYF.

The chain couples TRBV30 to TRBJ2-1; no firm D call. CDR3 length: 11 amino acids. V was trimmed by 2 bases and J by 7 bases, leaving 6 bases between them. Germline V CDR1 and CDR2: GTSNPN, SVGIG (reference sequence). The CDR3 sequence: CAWSPQNEQFF. CDR3 nucleotide sequence: TGTGCCTGGAGTCCCCAAAATGAGCAGTTCTTC. Drawing the rest from reference TRBV30 and TRBJ2-1, the complete variable domain is SQTIHQWPATLVQPVGSPLSLECTVEGTSNPNLYWYRQAAGRGLQLLFYSVGIGQISSEVPQNLSASRPQDRQFILSSKKLLLSDSGFYLCAWSPQNEQFFGPGTRLTVL.

The chain joins TRBV4-1 to TRBJ2-3, with 9 bases that match TRBD1. Looked up from germline, CDR1 is MGHRA and CDR2 is YSYEKL. V trimming: 8 bases; J trimming: 2 bases; junction bases outside the gene matches: 8. The CDR3 covers 15 residues. DNA of the CDR3: TGCGCCAGCTTAATGGACAGGGGTCACACAGATACGCAGTATTTT. Protein: CASLMDRGHTDTQYF.

This clone has just one count. The J gene is TRBJ1-1, the V gene TRBV9, with D possibly matching TRBD1 (6 bases). CDR3 size: 15 residues. Per the germline V gene, CDR1 is SGDLS and CDR2 is YYNGEE. The V gene lost 0 bases and the J gene lost 5 bases, with 14 bases spanning the gap. CDR3 nucleotide sequence: TGTGCCAGCAGCGTAGTCGGGGGGGCGAGTACTGAAGCTTTCTTT. Translating gives CASSVVGGASTEAFF.

This clone was found a few times. This rearrangement joins TRBV7-2 to TRBJ2-7; perhaps TRBD1 as D (5 bases). The CDR3 totals 17 residues. V lost 1 base and J 4 bases, leaving 20 bases between the germline ends. In germline, CDR1 is SGHTA, CDR2 FQGNSA. The CDR3 sequence is CASSLDSRAGITYEQYF. CDR3 DNA: TGTGCCAGCAGCTTAGATTCTCGGGCAGGGATCACGTACGAGCAGTACTTC.

The chain joins TRBV7-9 to TRBJ2-7, with 7 bases fitting TRBD2. The germline gives CDR1 SEHNR, CDR2 FQNEAQ (reference sequence). This CDR3 is built from 13 residues. V was clipped by 3 bases and J by 5 bases; unmatched bases: 4. CDR3 region: CASSFGGSDEQYF. CDR3 in DNA: TGTGCCAGCAGCTTCGGGGGGTCCGACGAGCAGTACTTC.